The 24 T cell receptor beta chains below all came from one sample that was sequenced in a study of blood T cell repertoires in COVID-19. TCRdb's copy holds only in-frame clones and misses some; the assay was immunoSEQ multiplex PCR. The profile covers 160,000 or so clones, with 78% appearing a single time and 14% taken by the ten largest. The sample was peripheral blood. Source of these receptors: a woman of 80 years or more with acute or convalescent COVID-19.

This chain uses TRBV28 with TRBJ1-4; D is perhaps TRBD1 (5 bases). In germline, CDR1 is MDHEN, CDR2 SYDVKM. Deletions cut 6 bases from V and 1 base from J, with 12 bases between. This CDR3 comprises 15 residues. The CDR3 DNA reads TGTGCCAGCAGCCCGGAGACAGAAACTAATGAAAAACTGTTTTTT. Translating it yields CASSPETETNEKLFF.

Only a few counts were recorded for this clone. V gene TRBV7-9 combines with J gene TRBJ1-1, with 7 bases matching TRBD1. This CDR3 comprises 15 residues. CDR1 SEHNR and CDR2 FQNEAQ come from the germline V gene (reference sequence). V dropped 5 bases and J dropped 3; count of bases not matched to a gene: 9. This CDR3 reads CASSGWTGRYTEAFF. DNA for the CDR3: TGTGCCAGCAGCGGGTGGACAGGCAGATACACTGAAGCTTTCTTT. Complete variable domain (other parts from reference TRBV7-9 and TRBJ1-1): DTGVSQNPRHKITKRGQNVTFRCDPISEHNRLYWYRQTLGQGPEFLTYFQNEAQLEKSRLLSDRFSAERPKGSFSTLEIQRTEQGDSAMYLCASSGWTGRYTEAFFGQGTRLTVV.

This clone appeared once. V is TRBV7-9 and J is TRBJ1-1; 10 bases match TRBD1. The CDR3 sequence is 15 residues long. Germline trimming cut 5 bases from V and 11 bases from J; bases unmatched to any gene: 14. Germline V lookup: CDR1 SEHNR, CDR2 FQNEAQ (reference sequence). CDR3 sequence (DNA): TGTGCCAGCAGCAGAGAGGGACAGGGGAGGTCCCGGGCTTTCTTT. It translates to CASSREGQGRSRAFF.

The chain is built from TRBV10-2 and TRBJ2-7; maybe TRBD2 (5 bases). The ends were cut back, 7 bases at V and 2 bases at J, with 12 bases in the middle. This CDR3 contains 13 residues. CDR1 is WSHSY and CDR2 is SAAADI in the germline V gene. This CDR3 is CASKEAGAYEQYF. CDR3 coding DNA: TGCGCCAGCAAGGAGGCAGGAGCCTACGAGCAGTACTTC.

This sequence joins TRBV6-1 and TRBJ1-5; 8 bases map to TRBD1. The V gene's germline CDR1 is MNHNS and CDR2 SASEGT. CDR3 length: 15 amino acids. The J segment lost 6 bases and the V segment lost 2 bases, leaving 6 bases of the junction unmatched. This CDR3 reads CASSEKGRGLQPQHF. DNA of the CDR3: TGTGCCAGCAGTGAAAAAGGCAGGGGGCTTCAGCCCCAGCATTTT.

A few counts support this clone. The chain uses TRBV25-1 and TRBJ2-1, with D perhaps TRBD2 (6 bases). Trimming removed 0 bases from V and 6 bases from J, with 12 bases in between. There are 15 residues in the CDR3. CDR1 is MGHDK and CDR2 is SYGVNS in the germline V gene. The CDR3, as DNA: TGTGCCAGCAGTGAATATGGGGGAGGTCTCAATGAGCAGTTCTTC. It codes for CASSEYGGGLNEQFF.

The V and J genes are TRBV6-5 and TRBJ1-5; 9 nucleotides align to TRBD1. CDR3 length equals 15 residues. Germline V gene sequence: CDR1 MNHEY, CDR2 SVGAGI. With 7 bases clipped from V and 2 bases from J, the junction kept 6 bases outside the gene matches. The CDR3 reads CASTTGGSGNQPQHF. CDR3 nucleotide sequence: TGTGCCAGCACTACAGGGGGCTCGGGCAATCAGCCCCAGCATTTT.

This chain connects TRBV2 to TRBJ2-2; TRBD2 is a possible D gene (5 bases). Germline V gives CDR1 SNHLY, CDR2 FYNNEI. Between the trimmed V and J ends, which lost 6 bases and 4 bases, there was a span of 9 bases. This CDR3 comprises 13 residues. CDR3 in amino acids: CASSRGITGELFF. The CDR3 DNA reads as TGTGCCAGCAGCCGAGGGATCACCGGGGAGCTGTTTTTT.

The V gene is TRBV30, the J gene TRBJ2-1; 8 bases align to TRBD2. CDR3 size: 12 residues. Looked up from germline, CDR1 is GTSNPN and CDR2 is SVGIG (reference sequence). V was clipped by 8 bases and J by 4 bases; unmatched bases: 4. Written as DNA, the CDR3 is TGTGCCCGCTCGGGAGGGTACAATGAGCAGTTCTTC. Translation gives CARSGGYNEQFF.

V and J are TRBV6-1 and TRBJ2-2; TRBD1 aligns across 11 bases. Germline CDR1 is MNHNS and CDR2 is SASEGT. The CDR3 runs to 16 residues. The ends lost 3 bases at V and 5 bases at J; junction bases unmatched: 5. The CDR3 region has the DNA TGTGCCAGCAGTGACCGGGACAGGGGGTTAACCGGGGAGCTGTTTTTT. Amino acids: CASSDRDRGLTGELFF.

The rearrangement joins TRBV3-1 (or the pseudogene TRBV3-2) to TRBJ2-7, with 7 bases lining up with TRBD2. The V and J ends lost 4 bases and 4 bases, in that order; junction bases with no gene match: 1. CDR3 length: 12 residues. In germline, CDR1 is LGHDT, CDR2 YNNKEL (reference sequence). The CDR3 protein is CASSRGGYEQYF. For the CDR3, the DNA is TGTGCCAGCAGCCGGGGAGGGTACGAGCAGTACTTC.

The DNA of the CDR3 is TGCGCCAGCAGCTTACGGGGTCCGTATAGCAATCAGCCCCAGCATTTT. Translated, it gives CASSLRGPYSNQPQHF. The chain recombines TRBV5-1 with TRBJ1-5; D unresolved. The V end lost 2 bases, the J end lost 0 bases, and 12 bases lay between the germline ends. From germline, CDR1 is SGHRS and CDR2 YFSETQ. This CDR3 is 16 amino acids long.

The CDR3 is CASSLSEGTQYF. The CDR3, as DNA: TGTGCCAGCAGCTTGTCGGAGGGGACCCAGTACTTC. This chain connects TRBV5-8 to TRBJ2-5, with a tentative D call TRBD2 (6 bases). Germline V lookup: CDR1 SGHTS, CDR2 YDEGEE. This CDR3 contains 12 residues. Trimming stripped 1 base from V and 7 bases from J, with 8 bases between.

The chain recombines TRBV2 with TRBJ2-3; D gene ambiguous. CDR1 is SNHLY, CDR2 FYNNEI, per germline. This CDR3 spans 13 amino acids. V lost 4 bases, J lost 0 bases, and 5 bases lay in between. In DNA form, the CDR3 reads TGTGCCAGCAGTGGGCCCAGCACAGATACGCAGTATTTT. It is translated as CASSGPSTDTQYF.

V gene TRBV11-2 combines with J gene TRBJ2-7, with D possibly TRBD2 on 5 matching bases. This CDR3 has 16 residues. CDR1 is SGHAT and CDR2 is FQNNGV in the germline V gene. V lost 7 bases and J lost 2, with 21 bases in between. The DNA for the CDR3 is TGTGCCAGCACCTCGGTCGGAGGCGGGCGACCCTACGAGCAGTACTTC. Its protein product is CASTSVGGGRPYEQYF.

This chain connects TRBV5-1 to TRBJ1-4; D is ambiguous. The length of the CDR3 is 14 residues. V was shortened by 0 bases and J by 5 bases, with 8 bases between the two germline ends. Per the germline V gene, CDR1 is SGHRS and CDR2 is YFSETQ. The DNA for the CDR3 is TGCGCCAGCAGCTTGGCCCCGGGGAATGAAAAACTGTTTTTT. This translates into CASSLAPGNEKLFF.

The chain has TRBV11-2 and TRBJ2-5; TRBD1 is a possible D gene (5 bases). This CDR3 region has 14 residues. The ends were cut back, 3 bases at V and 5 bases at J, with 13 bases in the middle. CDR1 is SGHAT and CDR2 is FQNNGV in the germline V gene. CDR3 nucleotide sequence: TGTGCCAGCAGCTTCGGCCAGGGTGGGGAGACCCAGTACTTC. Translation: CASSFGQGGETQYF.

This chain joins TRBV18 and TRBJ1-3; 7 bases line up with TRBD1. V lost 1 base, J lost 1 base, and 10 bases stayed unmatched. Germline V lookup: CDR1 KGHSH, CDR2 LQKENI. The CDR3 runs to 18 residues. The CDR3 reads CASSPRLGQESSGNTIYF. The CDR3 DNA follows: TGTGCCAGCTCACCACGTCTTGGACAGGAATCATCTGGAAACACCATATATTTT. The complete variable domain, with remaining parts taken from reference TRBV18 and TRBJ1-3, reads NAGVMQNPRHLVRRRGQEARLRCSPMKGHSHVYWYRQLPEEGLKFMVYLQKENIIDESGMPKERFSAEFPKEGPSILRIQQVVRGDSAAYFCASSPRLGQESSGNTIYFGEGSWLTVV.

The CDR3: CASSPFRGANGNTIYF. The CDR3 DNA follows: TGTGCCAGCAGTCCCTTTCGGGGGGCGAATGGAAACACCATATATTTT. The gene calls are TRBV28 and TRBJ1-3, with TRBD1 as a possible D gene (6 bases). The germline gives CDR1 MDHEN, CDR2 SYDVKM. Trimming cost V 5 bases and J 3 bases, with 17 bases left between them. This CDR3 is built from 16 residues.

The genes are TRBV20-1 and TRBJ1-3, with D possibly TRBD1 on 6 matching bases. V was shortened by 3 bases and J by 0 bases, with 15 bases between the two germline ends. CDR1 and CDR2 from the germline V gene are DFQATT and SNEGSKA (reference sequence). The CDR3 consists of 16 residues. The CDR3 sequence is CSASGGGASSGNTIYF. In nucleotides, the CDR3 is TGCAGTGCTAGTGGCGGGGGGGCGAGCTCTGGAAACACCATATATTTT.

The J gene is TRBJ2-6, the V gene TRBV7-2, with a tentative D call TRBD2 (5 bases). The CDR3 length is 13 residues. Per germline, CDR1 SGHTA and CDR2 FQGNSA. Trimming stripped 4 bases from V and 4 bases from J, with 5 bases between. CDR3 residues: CASSSGGANVLTF. The CDR3 nucleotides read TGTGCCAGCAGCTCGGGGGGGGCCAACGTCCTGACTTTC.

This clone was recorded a few times. V usage is TRBV29-1 and J usage is TRBJ1-6; D unresolved. This CDR3 contains 13 residues. With 7 bases removed from V and 4 bases from J, the gap between germline ends came to 11 bases. Germline CDR1 and CDR2: SQVTM and ANQGSEA. The CDR3 region is CSARAGYNSPLHF. Here the CDR3 DNA reads TGCAGCGCCAGAGCGGGTTATAATTCACCCCTCCACTTT.

The chain uses TRBV24-1 and TRBJ1-2; D gene unclear. Between the trimmed V and J ends, which lost 2 bases and 8 bases, there was a span of 5 bases. The CDR3 sequence is 11 residues long. Germline V gives CDR1 KGHDR, CDR2 SFDVKD. The DNA of the CDR3 is TGTGCCACCAGTGATTACCAGGGCTACACCTTC. Protein sequence: CATSDYQGYTF.

This chain joins TRBV15 and TRBJ2-5, with 7 bases lining up with TRBD2. Germline values: CDR1 LNHNV, CDR2 YYDKDF (reference sequence). This CDR3 spans 18 amino acids. The ends lost 6 bases at V and 2 bases at J; junction bases unmatched: 18. The CDR3 is CATSPARLAGWGQETQYF. The CDR3 DNA sequence: TGTGCCACCAGTCCCGCCCGACTAGCAGGGTGGGGGCAAGAGACCCAGTACTTC.